Listed below are T cell receptor beta chains from one sample, sequenced in a study of blood T cell repertoires in COVID-19. The method was immunoSEQ multiplex PCR; TCRdb's version includes in-frame clones alone and lacks a portion of them. The repertoire holds 200,000 to 250,000 clones, with about 91% as singletons. Sequencing was done on a sample of PBMCs or T cells enriched from blood (not recorded which). The receptors here all came from a woman aged 45-65 years with acute COVID-19. Each CDR3 is given with its conserved first and last residue. The D gene is left open where the match is weak. Size is omitted from some rows. Given values are once, few, many or a class for expanded clones.

d_call	v_call	clone_size	j_call	cdr3_aa	cdr3_nt
NA	TRBV7-9	NA	TRBJ1-2	CASSFGTFYGYTF	TGTGCCAGCAGCTTTGGGACTTTCTATGGCTACACCTTC
NA	TRBV28	once	TRBJ2-7	CASSLGGGSPYEQYF	TGTGCCAGCAGTTTAGGAGGGGGCAGCCCCTACGAGCAGTACTTC
TRBD1	TRBV6-5	NA	TRBJ2-7	CASSSPGQGSYEQYF	TGTGCCAGCAGCTCCCCGGGACAGGGCTCCTACGAGCAGTACTTC
NA	TRBV5-4	NA	TRBJ2-1	CATQLYIGRNEQFF	TGTGCCACCCAGTTGTATATTGGGCGTAATGAGCAGTTCTTC
NA	TRBV5-1	NA	TRBJ1-4	CASSRAGGTTNEKLFF	TGCGCCAGCAGCAGGGCGGGGGGGACAACTAATGAAAAACTGTTTTTT
NA	TRBV5-1	NA	TRBJ2-1	CASSKGPILESSAYNEQFF	TGCGCCAGCAGCAAAGGCCCCATCTTAGAGTCTAGCGCCTACAATGAGCAGTTCTTC
NA	TRBV29-1	once	TRBJ1-1	CSVEDWGHLNTEAFF	TGCAGCGTTGAAGATTGGGGACACTTGAACACTGAAGCTTTCTTT
NA	TRBV5-6	NA	TRBJ2-3	CASSLVGPRTDTQYF	TGTGCCAGCAGCTTGGTGGGGCCTCGCACAGATACGCAGTATTTT
TRBD2	TRBV19	NA	TRBJ2-4	CASSYGTSLAKNIQYF	TGTGCCAGTAGTTACGGGACTAGTCTGGCCAAAAACATTCAGTACTTC
TRBD1	TRBV11-2	NA	TRBJ2-6	CASSPGQVVRTSGANVLTF	TGTGCCAGCAGCCCCGGACAGGTGGTAAGGACCTCTGGGGCCAACGTCCTGACTTTC
TRBD1	TRBV5-1	NA	TRBJ2-7	CASSLVGQSSYEQYF	TGCGCCAGCAGCTTGGTGGGACAGTCTTCCTACGAGCAGTACTTC
NA	TRBV11-1	once	TRBJ1-2	CASSSGGPASYGYTF	TGTGCCAGCAGCTCCGGAGGTCCCGCCTCCTATGGCTACACCTTC
NA	TRBV7-9	NA	TRBJ1-2	CASSPSFGSNYGYTF	TGTGCCAGCAGCCCCTCCTTCGGGTCTAACTATGGCTACACCTTC
TRBD1	TRBV5-8	NA	TRBJ2-3	CASSFRGLSTDTQYF	TGTGCCAGCAGCTTCAGGGGGCTAAGCACAGATACGCAGTATTTT
TRBD2	TRBV9	NA	TRBJ2-1	CASSFAPGLAGEWQFF	TGTGCCAGCAGCTTCGCCCCGGGACTAGCGGGAGAATGGCAGTTCTTC
NA	TRBV19	NA	TRBJ2-5	CASSSPPDSQETQYF	TGTGCCAGTAGTAGCCCCCCGGACAGTCAAGAGACCCAGTACTTC
TRBD2	TRBV7-6	NA	TRBJ2-7	CASSLAMPSGTLEQYF	TGTGCCAGCAGCTTAGCCATGCCGAGCGGGACCCTCGAGCAGTACTTC
NA	TRBV30	NA	TRBJ1-5	CAWREGSVTGQPQHF	TGTGCCTGGAGGGAGGGATCGGTCACAGGTCAGCCCCAGCATTTT
NA	TRBV6-5	NA	TRBJ2-4	CASSYSRWQKNIQYF	TGTGCCAGCAGTTACTCGAGGTGGCAGAAAAACATTCAGTACTTC
NA	TRBV6-5	NA	TRBJ1-1	CASSPTIITEAFF	TGTGCCAGCAGCCCAACAATAATCACTGAAGCTTTCTTT
NA	TRBV6-1	NA	TRBJ1-5	CASSSALGNQPQHF	TGTGCCAGCAGTTCCGCGTTGGGCAATCAGCCCCAGCATTTT
NA	TRBV5-4	once	TRBJ2-5	CASSFPGEETQYF	TGTGCCAGCAGCTTCCCAGGGGAGGAGACCCAGTACTTC
NA	TRBV29-1	NA	TRBJ1-5	CSVEVGSGAQPQHF	TGCAGCGTTGAAGTAGGGAGCGGGGCCCAGCCCCAGCATTTT
NA	TRBV24-1	NA	TRBJ2-3	CATRGVTDTQYF	TGTGCCACCAGGGGCGTTACAGATACGCAGTATTTT
TRBD2	TRBV6-1	NA	TRBJ2-3	CASSEALLAGGNTDTQYF	TGTGCCAGCAGTGAAGCGCTTCTAGCGGGAGGAAACACAGATACGCAGTATTTT
NA	TRBV12-3/TRBV12-4	NA	TRBJ1-2	CASSFQGGYGYTF	TGTGCCAGCAGTTTTCAGGGAGGCTATGGCTACACCTTC
NA	TRBV19	NA	TRBJ2-7	CASRGQLYEQYF	TGTGCCAGTAGAGGACAGCTTTACGAGCAGTACTTC
NA	TRBV27	NA	TRBJ1-2	CASSPGGEWYGYTF	TGTGCCAGCAGTCCCGGCGGAGAGTGGTATGGCTACACCTTC
TRBD1	TRBV19	NA	TRBJ1-2	CASRTRQGAGGYTF	TGTGCCAGTAGGACGAGACAGGGGGCAGGAGGCTACACCTTC
TRBD1	TRBV28	NA	TRBJ2-7	CAGQETSSYEQYF	TGTGCGGGACAGGAAACCAGCTCCTACGAGCAGTACTTC
TRBD1	TRBV20-1	NA	TRBJ2-1	CSASRTGGEVGQFF	TGCAGTGCTAGTCGGACAGGGGGTGAGGTTGGGCAGTTCTTC
NA	TRBV2	NA	TRBJ2-7	CALVPQGGYEQYF	TGTGCCCTGGTTCCGCAAGGGGGATACGAGCAGTACTTC
TRBD1	TRBV19	NA	TRBJ1-3	CASTFGQGAGNTIYF	TGTGCCAGTACCTTTGGACAGGGGGCAGGAAACACCATATATTTT
TRBD2	TRBV5-4	few	TRBJ2-7	CASSPPGGRSYEQYF	TGTGCCAGCAGTCCCCCCGGCGGGAGGTCCTACGAGCAGTACTTC
TRBD1	TRBV7-9	NA	TRBJ2-7	CASSADRFGSYEQYF	TGTGCCAGCAGCGCGGACAGGTTTGGGTCCTACGAGCAGTACTTC
NA	TRBV10-3	NA	TRBJ1-5	CAISESVSQPQHF	TGTGCCATCAGTGAGTCGGTGAGTCAGCCCCAGCATTTT
NA	TRBV7-9	NA	TRBJ1-2	CASSRGEGSGYTF	TGTGCCAGCAGCCGCGGCGAGGGAAGCGGCTACACCTTC
TRBD2	TRBV19	NA	TRBJ2-3	CASSIRPGLSTDTQYF	TGTGCCAGTAGTATAAGGCCGGGACTAAGCACAGATACGCAGTATTTT
TRBD2	TRBV15	NA	TRBJ2-2	CATSRDLLAGDTGELFF	TGTGCCACCAGCAGAGACTTACTAGCGGGAGACACCGGGGAGCTGTTTTTT
NA	TRBV18	NA	TRBJ2-1	CASSPGVTEQFF	TGTGCCAGCTCACCCGGGGTTACGGAGCAGTTCTTC
NA	TRBV11-2	NA	TRBJ2-3	CASSLVPLVTDTQYF	TGTGCCAGCAGCTTAGTGCCGCTAGTGACAGATACGCAGTATTTT
TRBD1	TRBV19	NA	TRBJ2-5	CASRSGTGGAAETQYF	TGTGCCAGTAGATCCGGGACAGGGGGCGCAGCAGAGACCCAGTACTTC
NA	TRBV11-2	NA	TRBJ2-2	CASSLVLAYYGELFF	TGTGCCAGCAGCTTAGTATTAGCGTATTACGGGGAGCTGTTTTTT
TRBD2	TRBV19	NA	TRBJ2-7	CASRTTSGSSYEQYF	TGTGCCAGTAGAACGACTAGCGGGAGCTCCTACGAGCAGTACTTC
NA	TRBV9	NA	TRBJ1-1	CASSVEPGNTEAFF	TGTGCCAGCAGCGTAGAACCGGGGAACACTGAAGCTTTCTTT